The present entry profiles one T cell receptor (beta chain) with its context. This sample was taken from a study of blood T cell repertoires in COVID-19. The overall study: T cells, B-cell-depleted T cells, or PBMCs provided the cDNA or gDNA that served as material.

Germline trimming cut 6 bases from V and 7 bases from J; bases unmatched to any gene: 9. The length of the CDR3 is 16 residues. Per the germline V gene, CDR1 is MGHDK and CDR2 is SYGVNS. This table comes from immunoSEQ multiplex PCR, and its TCRdb copy is limited to in-frame clones, with some not included. The table lists fewer than 350,000 clones, about nine tenths of them singletons. The TCR was taken from a man aged 60 to 75 who had recovered from COVID-19. The rearrangement uses TRBV25-1 and TRBJ1-4; TRBD1 aligns across 12 bases. Input material: PBMCs or T cells enriched from blood (not recorded which). The CDR3 loop is CASRPGQGARGEKLFF. CDR3 nucleotide sequence: TGTGCCAGCAGACCGGGACAGGGGGCGCGTGGTGAAAAACTGTTTTTT. Full variable domain (remainder filled in from reference TRBV25-1 and TRBJ1-4): EADIYQTPRYLVIGTGKKITLECSQTMGHDKMYWYQQDPGMELHLIHYSYGVNSTEKGDLSSESTVSRIRTEHFPLTLESARPSHTSQYLCASRPGQGARGEKLFFGSGTQLSVL.